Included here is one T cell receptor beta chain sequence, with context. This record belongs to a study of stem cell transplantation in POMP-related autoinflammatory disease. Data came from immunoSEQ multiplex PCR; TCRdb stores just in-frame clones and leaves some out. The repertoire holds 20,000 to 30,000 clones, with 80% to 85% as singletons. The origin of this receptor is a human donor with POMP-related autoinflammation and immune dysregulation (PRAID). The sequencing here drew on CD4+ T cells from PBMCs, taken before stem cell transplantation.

The chain's CDR3 is CASREWSDSPITYEQYF. The CDR3 nucleotides read TGTGCCAGCAGAGAATGGAGTGACAGCCCGATTACCTACGAGCAGTACTTC. This rearrangement joins TRBV6-1 to TRBJ2-7; maybe TRBD1 (5 bases). V lost 6 bases, J lost 2 bases, and 23 bases lay in between. CDR3 length: 17 amino acids. Germline-derived CDR1 and CDR2 are MNHNS and SASEGT.